Sequencing of this T cell receptor beta chain was carried out in a study of neurological immune-mediated disorders. The cDNA came from 5'RACE with 10-nucleotide random UMIs. One entry per CDR3 protein results from TCRdb running MiXCR on the 5' RACE reads. This table holds roughly 46,000 distinct CDR3 sequences, roughly 2% found once. Germline V gives CDR1 DFQATT, CDR2 SNEGSKA (reference sequence). The CDR3 length is 14 residues. The V end was cut by 5 bases, the J end by 0 bases, with 11 bases between. This clonotype has ten or more counts. Input material: PBMCs. This rearrangement joins TRBV20-1 to TRBJ1-3; D is undetermined. The TCR sequence derives from a woman between 40 and 55 years old with multiple sclerosis. CDR3 amino acids: CSARRQASGNTIYF. The DNA for the CDR3 is TGCAGTGCTCGCCGACAAGCCTCTGGAAACACCATATATTTT.